This T cell receptor (beta chain) appears in the sequencing data of a study of cytomegalovirus exposure and HLA in healthy donors. Study-wide results and limits: Earlier analysis yielded a pattern in which most TCR beta V segments were productive about 90% or about 30% of the time. Within the data, a cluster of highly shared sequence variants was likely a sequencing artifact. Roughly uniform depth of sequencing across donors was assumed in presence/absence analyses.

Germline V gene data show CDR1 as SGHAT and CDR2 as FQDESV (reference sequence). V trimming: 4 bases; J trimming: 7 bases; junction bases outside the gene matches: 4. The CDR3 length is 15 residues. The PCR ran on 60 Vbeta and 13 Jbeta primers. The assay was immunoSEQ multiplex PCR, and TCRdb's table has in-frame clones only and misses some. The data contain 150,000 to 200,000 clones, about 80% of them singletons. A note on this clone: The antigen remains undetermined.

The receptor comes from an older woman in good health and CMV-seropositive. Specimen: PBMCs. The rearrangement links TRBV11-1 to TRBJ2-1; 13 bases agree with TRBD2. In nucleotides, the CDR3 is TGTGCCAGCAGCTCCGGGACTAGCGGGGATAATGAGCAGTTCTTC. Its protein is CASSSGTSGDNEQFF.